This T cell receptor (beta chain) was captured by sequencing in a study of human thymus T cells. Only one count was recorded for this clone. Its antigen is currently unknown. Regarding the study as a whole: Highly overlapping thymic repertoires among unrelated individuals were reported in related research.

Germline V gene data show CDR1 as MNHEY and CDR2 as SMNVEV (reference sequence). Losses at the gene ends were 5 bases for V and 5 bases for J; bases not matched to a gene: 10. CDR3 length: 16 amino acids. The protocol was immunoSEQ multiplex PCR, while the TCRdb copy is restricted to in-frame clones and leaves out a portion. The table shows fewer than 85,000 clones, with roughly 95% occurring only once. Resections removed during corrective heart surgery provided the thymus tissue used. This chain uses TRBV27 with TRBJ2-1; 9 bases are a match to TRBD2. This clonotype originated in a girl less than two years old with a congenital heart defect but otherwise immunologically healthy. The specimen was thymus tissue. In nucleotides, the CDR3 is TGTGCCAGCAGTGCGGGGGGGGGAGGAGGAGACAATGAGCAGTTCTTC. Translation: CASSAGGGGGDNEQFF.